This entry is about one T cell receptor beta chain. These data are taken from a study of blood T cell repertoires in COVID-19. Study background: COVID-19 samples collected from the United States, Italy and Spain covered acute and convalescent phases. T cells, B-cell-depleted T cells, or PBMCs supplied cDNA or gDNA.

V lost 2 bases to trimming and J lost 2 bases; unmatched junction nucleotides: 8. Germline values: CDR1 MNHEY, CDR2 SMNVEV (reference sequence). This CDR3 has 17 amino acids. Profiled with immunoSEQ multiplex PCR; TCRdb holds only in-frame clones, not every one. The table includes about 220,000 clones, roughly 84% detected once. Sample: peripheral blood. This sequence originates from a middle-aged man who had recovered from COVID-19. V and J are TRBV27 and TRBJ2-3, with TRBD2 matching over 9 bases. The CDR3 loop is CASSLNSLAGDTDTQYF. As DNA, the CDR3 is TGTGCCAGCAGTTTAAATTCACTAGCGGGTGACACAGATACGCAGTATTTT.